This T cell receptor beta chain was retrieved from a study of blood T cell repertoires in COVID-19. Study overall: Samples of COVID-19 (acute and convalescent) were obtained from the United States, Italy and Spain.

Some clones are missing from TCRdb's copy, which holds only in-frame ones; the method was immunoSEQ multiplex PCR. The profile shows fewer than 200,000 clones, 85% to 90% of them singletons. The CDR3 covers 18 residues. The V segment lost 0 bases and the J segment 0 bases; nucleotides outside the gene matches: 5. Germline assignment: CDR1 LGHDT and CDR2 YNNKEL (reference sequence). The sample comprised peripheral blood. The sequence came from a woman under 30 who had recovered from COVID-19. The chain links TRBV3-1 (or the pseudogene TRBV3-2) to TRBJ2-3; TRBD2 matches 11 bases. The CDR3 loop reads CASSQEPGLAESTDTQYF. In nucleotides, the CDR3 is TGTGCCAGCAGCCAAGAACCGGGACTAGCGGAAAGCACAGATACGCAGTATTTT.